Listed here are 19 T cell receptor beta chains from one sample, sequenced in a study of T-cell reconstitution after alpha-beta-depleted transplantation in children. Unique molecular identifiers featured in how the TCRbeta library was prepared. TCRdb passed the PCR reads through MiXCR, listing each CDR3 protein once. This sample has about 540,000 distinct CDR3 sequences, with around 17% found just once. Here the sequenced sample was PBMCs from the stem cell graft donor, taken from the stem cell graft. Source of these receptors: a human donor who donated a stem cell graft to a child with acute lymphoblastic leukemia.

The gene calls are TRBV7-9 and TRBJ1-4, with 8 bases that match TRBD1. Germline lookup yields CDR1 SEHNR and CDR2 FQNEAQ (reference sequence). The length of the CDR3 is 19 residues. Trimming at V came to 5 bases and at J to 4 bases, leaving 18 bases not matched to a gene. The CDR3 is CASSPQRGTGVGVNEKLFF. The CDR3 region has the DNA TGTGCCAGCAGCCCACAGCGCGGGACAGGCGTTGGTGTTAATGAAAAACTGTTTTTT.

This clonotype was picked up a small number of times. The chain links TRBV7-9 to TRBJ1-2; 7 bases agree with TRBD1. CDR1 SEHNR and CDR2 FQNEAQ come from the germline V gene (reference sequence). CDR3 length equals 16 residues. Trimming took 5 bases from V and 4 from J; bases not matched to a gene: 13. This chain's CDR3 is CASSPEGGRGAYGYTF. For the CDR3, the DNA is TGTGCCAGCAGCCCGGAAGGGGGCAGGGGCGCCTATGGCTACACCTTC.

This chain uses TRBV7-9 with TRBJ1-2; D unresolved. V was cut by 1 base and J by 2 bases, with 8 bases left in between. This CDR3 comprises 14 residues. Germline-derived CDR1 and CDR2 are SEHNR and FQNEAQ (reference sequence). CDR3 amino acids: CASSLEFRNYGYTF. CDR3 sequence (DNA): TGTGCCAGCAGCTTAGAATTCCGGAACTATGGCTACACCTTC.

This clonotype was detected only a few times. The rearrangement uses TRBV5-1 and TRBJ1-1, with TRBD1 matching 7 bases. Germline trimming cut 3 bases from V and 1 base from J; bases unmatched to any gene: 6. The CDR3 loop spans 15 amino acids. Germline V gene sequence: CDR1 SGHRS, CDR2 YFSETQ. The CDR3 nucleotides are TGCGCCAGCAGCTGGGCGACAGGGTCGAACACTGAAGCTTTCTTT. Translating gives CASSWATGSNTEAFF.

V gene TRBV24-1 combines with J gene TRBJ2-1, with D tentatively TRBD2 (6 bases). This CDR3 is 13 amino acids long. Trimming took off 7 bases at V and 6 bases at J, with 12 bases between the two ends. The germline gives CDR1 KGHDR, CDR2 SFDVKD. This CDR3 reads CATRASAINEQFF. CDR3 DNA: TGTGCCACCAGGGCTAGCGCGATCAATGAGCAGTTCTTC.

The table lists this clonotype with a few counts. The V call is TRBV18, the J call TRBJ2-3; no reliable D call. V was clipped by 7 bases and J by 4 bases, with 3 bases between them. The germline V gene encodes CDR1 KGHSH and CDR2 LQKENI. CDR3 length equals 10 residues. The CDR3 DNA sequence: TGTGCCAGCTGGTCAGATACGCAGTATTTT. It translates to CASWSDTQYF.

This clonotype was observed a handful of times. The chain has TRBV20-1 and TRBJ1-2, with D unclear. This CDR3 has 15 residues. V was clipped by 3 bases and J by 1 base, with 15 bases between them. Germline V gene lookup returns CDR1 DFQATT and CDR2 SNEGSKA (reference sequence). This CDR3 is CSASLKQKNNYGYTF. In DNA, the CDR3 is TGCAGTGCTAGCCTGAAACAGAAGAATAACTATGGCTACACCTTC.

The table lists this clonotype with a few counts. The chain joins TRBV5-6 to TRBJ2-7; D is perhaps TRBD1 (6 bases). V was shortened by 2 bases and J by 3 bases, with 12 bases between the two germline ends. CDR3 size: 14 residues. Germline V gives CDR1 SGHDT, CDR2 YYEEEE. CDR3 sequence (DNA): TGTGCCAGCAGCTTCGCAGGGGCCGTCTACGAGCAGTACTTC. Translated, it gives CASSFAGAVYEQYF.

The chain links TRBV6-1 to TRBJ1-5, with a possible D match to TRBD1 (6 bases). From germline, CDR1 is MNHNS and CDR2 SASEGT. V was cut by 5 bases and J by 0 bases, with 11 bases left in between. This CDR3 is 15 amino acids long. The CDR3 here is CASSPGQFSNQPQHF. The DNA for the CDR3 is TGTGCCAGCAGTCCCGGACAGTTTAGCAATCAGCCCCAGCATTTT.

The chain is built from TRBV20-1 and TRBJ2-2; possible D gene TRBD2, 5 bases. Trimming removed 5 bases from V and 5 bases from J, with 18 bases in between. The CDR3 contains 15 residues. The V gene's germline CDR1 is DFQATT and CDR2 SNEGSKA (reference sequence). CDR3 DNA: TGCAGTGCTTCCCCGACCGGGATGAGGACCGGGGAGCTGTTTTTT. Translating gives CSASPTGMRTGELFF.

The chain couples TRBV2 to TRBJ2-7, with 10 bases fitting TRBD2. Germline values: CDR1 SNHLY, CDR2 FYNNEI. The CDR3 contains 17 residues. With V trimmed by 4 bases and J by 0 bases, 9 bases remained unmatched. CDR3 coding DNA: TGTGCCAGCAGTGCCCGGCACTCTAGCGGGAGCTCCTACGAGCAGTACTTC. Translated, it gives CASSARHSSGSSYEQYF.

The chain links TRBV21-1 to TRBJ2-5; whether TRBD1, the table's D call, matches the DNA was not checked. TRBV21-1 represents a pseudogene. CDR3 length equals 16 residues. The CDR3 bases are TGTGCCAGCAGCAAAGAGGGGACAGGGAACCAAGAGACCCAGTACTTC. Protein: CASSKEGTGNQETQYF.

The chain joins TRBV7-9 to TRBJ2-3; 7 bases fit TRBD1. The germline gives CDR1 SEHNR, CDR2 FQNEAQ (reference sequence). CDR3 length: 15 residues. After removal of 4 bases from V and 2 bases from J, the junction contained 6 bases not matched to a gene. In nucleotides, the CDR3 is TGTGCCAGCAGCTCGGCCGGGACAGTCACAGATACGCAGTATTTT. Its protein is CASSSAGTVTDTQYF.

The V gene is TRBV5-1, the J gene TRBJ2-1; 11 bases agree with TRBD2. The germline V gene has CDR1 SGHRS and CDR2 YFSETQ. V lost 2 bases and J lost 9; bases outside the gene matches: 16. CDR3 size: 18 residues. Here the CDR3 DNA reads TGCGCCAGCAGCTTTTGGCTAGCGGGAGGCCGACGGAGGGGTGAGCAGTTCTTC. As protein: CASSFWLAGGRRRGEQFF. Looking up the rest from reference TRBV5-1 and TRBJ2-1 gives the full variable domain: KAGVTQTPRYLIKTRGQQVTLSCSPISGHRSVSWYQQTPGQGLQFLFEYFSETQRNKGNFPGRFSGRQFSNSRSEMNVSTLELGDSALYLCASSFWLAGGRRRGEQFFGPGTRLTVL.

This clonotype was counted between two and nine times. V usage is TRBV18 and J usage is TRBJ2-6; maybe TRBD2 (5 bases). The CDR3 loop spans 15 amino acids. V shed 1 base and J shed 1 base, with 5 bases lying between them. Germline CDR1 reads KGHSH; CDR2 reads LQKENI. CDR3 amino acids: CASSPRESGANVLTF. The CDR3 nucleotides are TGTGCCAGCTCACCACGGGAGTCTGGGGCCAACGTCCTGACTTTC.

This chain joins TRBV20-1 and TRBJ2-3, with D possibly being TRBD2 (6 bases). CDR1 and CDR2 from the germline V gene are DFQATT and SNEGSKA (reference sequence). Trimming left V 6 bases short and J 2 bases short, with 15 bases between. CDR3 length equals 14 residues. The CDR3, as DNA: TGCAGTGCGGGGGAGGACGCTTACACAGATACGCAGTATTTT. It codes for CSAGEDAYTDTQYF.

This clonotype was seen more than once but under ten times. This chain joins TRBV10-2 and TRBJ1-5; D gene uncertain. V lost 4 bases and J 3 bases, leaving 10 bases between the germline ends. CDR1 WSHSY and CDR2 SAAADI come from the germline V gene. This CDR3 is built from 14 residues. The CDR3 here is CASSVAAPNQPQHF. CDR3 sequence (DNA): TGCGCCAGCAGTGTCGCGGCTCCCAATCAGCCCCAGCATTTT.

This clonotype was counted between two and nine times. The V and J genes are TRBV5-6 and TRBJ2-5, with D perhaps being TRBD1 or TRBD2 (5 bases each). Germline loops: CDR1 SGHDT, CDR2 YYEEEE. V gave up 6 bases and J gave up 3 bases, with 18 bases separating them. The CDR3 sequence is 15 residues long. The CDR3 region has the DNA TGTGCCAGCACCGACGTTCGGGACCACGAAGAGACCCAGTACTTC. It specifies CASTDVRDHEETQYF.

This sequence joins TRBV2 and TRBJ2-5; no clear D. Per germline, CDR1 SNHLY and CDR2 FYNNEI. The CDR3 is 14 amino acids. With 1 base removed from V and 2 bases from J, the gap between germline ends came to 8 bases. CDR3 loop: CASSEGSRQETQYF. CDR3 bases: TGTGCCAGCAGTGAAGGGTCCAGACAAGAGACCCAGTACTTC.